This record concerns one TCR beta chain sequence. What it binds is unknown. Sequenced by immunoSEQ multiplex PCR; TCRdb stores in-frame clones only, minus some. The table has roughly 270,000 clones, around 87% seen once. V gave up 0 bases and J gave up 0 bases, with 18 bases separating them. The germline CDR1 and CDR2 sequences are KGHSH and LQKENI. This CDR3 is built from 19 residues. The source of the sample is a study of cytomegalovirus exposure and HLA in healthy donors. Study-wide results and limits: Researchers reported that three CMV-associated chains were confirmed in vitro as CMV antigen-specific.

The gene calls are TRBV18 and TRBJ2-1, with unresolved D. Material for sequencing was PBMCs. This receptor was obtained from a woman younger than 35 in good health and CMV-seronegative. The CDR3 sequence: CASSPPPIFSVGSYNEQFF. CDR3 bases: TGTGCCAGCTCACCACCGCCCATTTTCAGCGTTGGCTCCTACAATGAGCAGTTCTTC.